This TCR beta chain was profiled in a study of blood T cell repertoires in COVID-19. Study-level background: Samples came from the United States, Italy and Spain, spanning acute and convalescent COVID-19. T cells, B-cell-depleted T cells, or PBMCs provided the cDNA or gDNA that served as material.

This CDR3 has 15 residues. Germline loops: CDR1 MDHEN, CDR2 SYDVKM. V was clipped by 1 base and J by 5 bases; unmatched bases: 5. Produced via immunoSEQ multiplex PCR; TCRdb's table is partial and in-frame only. The sample has 100,000 to 150,000 clones; more than 85% are singletons. J is TRBJ2-7 and V is TRBV28; 10 bases line up with TRBD2. The clonotype originates from a man over 45 with active or convalescent COVID-19. The sample taken for sequencing was peripheral blood. The CDR3 loop reads CASSLLASGRNEQYF. Here the CDR3 DNA reads TGTGCCAGCAGTTTATTGGCTAGCGGGAGAAACGAGCAGTACTTC.